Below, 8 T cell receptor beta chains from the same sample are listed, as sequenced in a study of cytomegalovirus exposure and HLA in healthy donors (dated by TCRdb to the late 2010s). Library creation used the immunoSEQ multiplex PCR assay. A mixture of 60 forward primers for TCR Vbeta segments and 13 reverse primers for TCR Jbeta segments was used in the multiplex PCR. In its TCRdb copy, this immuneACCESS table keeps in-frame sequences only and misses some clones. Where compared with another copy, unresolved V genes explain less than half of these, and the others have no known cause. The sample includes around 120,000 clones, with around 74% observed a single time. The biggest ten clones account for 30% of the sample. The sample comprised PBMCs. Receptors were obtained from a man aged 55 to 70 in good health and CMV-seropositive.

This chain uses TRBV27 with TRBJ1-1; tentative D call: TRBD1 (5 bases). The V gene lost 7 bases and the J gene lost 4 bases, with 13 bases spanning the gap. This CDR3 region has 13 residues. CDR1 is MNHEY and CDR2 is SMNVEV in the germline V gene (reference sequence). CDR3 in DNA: TGTGCCAGCAATGTGGGGCTAGGCACTGAAGCTTTCTTT. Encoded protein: CASNVGLGTEAFF.

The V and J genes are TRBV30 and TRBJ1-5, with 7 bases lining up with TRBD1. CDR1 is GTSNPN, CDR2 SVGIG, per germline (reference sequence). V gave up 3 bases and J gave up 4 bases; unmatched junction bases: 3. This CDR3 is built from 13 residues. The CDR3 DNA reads TGTGCCTGGAGCGGACAGGTGAATCAGCCCCAGCATTTT. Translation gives CAWSGQVNQPQHF.

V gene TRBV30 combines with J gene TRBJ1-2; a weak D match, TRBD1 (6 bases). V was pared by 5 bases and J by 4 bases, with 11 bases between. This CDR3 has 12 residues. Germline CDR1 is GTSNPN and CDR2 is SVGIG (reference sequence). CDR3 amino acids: CAWGQGGYGYTF. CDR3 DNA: TGTGCCTGGGGGCAAGGGGGCTATGGCTACACCTTC.

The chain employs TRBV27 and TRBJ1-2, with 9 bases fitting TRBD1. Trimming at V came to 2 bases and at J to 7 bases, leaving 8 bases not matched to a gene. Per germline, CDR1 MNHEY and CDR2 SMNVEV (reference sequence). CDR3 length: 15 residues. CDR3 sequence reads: CASSLGGTGKIGYTF. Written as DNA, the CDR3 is TGTGCCAGCAGTTTAGGGGGGACAGGGAAGATTGGCTACACCTTC.

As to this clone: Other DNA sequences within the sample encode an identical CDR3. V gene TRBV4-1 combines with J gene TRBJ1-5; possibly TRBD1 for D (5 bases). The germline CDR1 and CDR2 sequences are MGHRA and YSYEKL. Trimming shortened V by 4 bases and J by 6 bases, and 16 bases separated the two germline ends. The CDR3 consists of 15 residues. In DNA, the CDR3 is TGCGCCAGCAGCCCAGAGGCTCAGGGAGGTCAGCCCCAGCATTTT. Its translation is CASSPEAQGGQPQHF.

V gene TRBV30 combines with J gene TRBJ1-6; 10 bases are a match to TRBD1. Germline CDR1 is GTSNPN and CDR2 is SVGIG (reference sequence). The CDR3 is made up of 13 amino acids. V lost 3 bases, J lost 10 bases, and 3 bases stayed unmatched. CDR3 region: CAWRDRGRSPLHF. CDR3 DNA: TGTGCCTGGAGAGACAGGGGGCGGTCACCCCTCCACTTT. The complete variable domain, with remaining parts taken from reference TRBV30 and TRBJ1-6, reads SQTIHQWPATLVQPVGSPLSLECTVEGTSNPNLYWYRQAAGRGLQLLFYSVGIGQISSEVPQNLSASRPQDRQFILSSKKLLLSDSGFYLCAWRDRGRSPLHFGNGTRLTVT.

The CDR3 reads CASSQGQGNQPQHF. CDR3 bases: TGTGCCAGCAGCCAAGGACAGGGGAATCAGCCCCAGCATTTT. The J gene is TRBJ1-5, the V gene TRBV5-5; 9 nucleotides line up with TRBD1. With V trimmed by 4 bases and J by 4 bases, 3 bases remained unmatched. The CDR3 sequence is 14 residues long. Germline V lookup: CDR1 SGHKS, CDR2 YYEKEE (reference sequence).

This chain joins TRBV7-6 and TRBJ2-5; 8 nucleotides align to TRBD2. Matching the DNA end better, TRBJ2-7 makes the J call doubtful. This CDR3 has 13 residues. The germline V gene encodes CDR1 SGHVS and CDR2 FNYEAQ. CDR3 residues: CASSGAGGSEQYF. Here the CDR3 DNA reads TGTGCCAGCTCGGGGGCGGGGGGTAGCGAGCAGTACTTC.